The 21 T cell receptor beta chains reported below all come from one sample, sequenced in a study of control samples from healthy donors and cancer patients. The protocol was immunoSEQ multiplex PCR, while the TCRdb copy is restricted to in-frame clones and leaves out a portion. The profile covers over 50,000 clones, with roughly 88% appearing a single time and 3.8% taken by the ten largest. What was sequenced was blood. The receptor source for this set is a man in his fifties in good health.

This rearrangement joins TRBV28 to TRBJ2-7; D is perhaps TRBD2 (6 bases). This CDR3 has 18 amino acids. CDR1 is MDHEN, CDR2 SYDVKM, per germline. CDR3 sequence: CATTQGADTSLTSYEQYF. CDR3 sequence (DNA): TGTGCGACCACTCAAGGGGCGGATACTAGCCTCACGTCCTACGAGCAGTACTTC.

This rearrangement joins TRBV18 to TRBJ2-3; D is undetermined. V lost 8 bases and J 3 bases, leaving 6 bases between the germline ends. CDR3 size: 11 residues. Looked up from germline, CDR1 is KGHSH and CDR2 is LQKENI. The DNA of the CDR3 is TGTGCCAGCCTCGGAACAGATACGCAGTATTTT. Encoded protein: CASLGTDTQYF.

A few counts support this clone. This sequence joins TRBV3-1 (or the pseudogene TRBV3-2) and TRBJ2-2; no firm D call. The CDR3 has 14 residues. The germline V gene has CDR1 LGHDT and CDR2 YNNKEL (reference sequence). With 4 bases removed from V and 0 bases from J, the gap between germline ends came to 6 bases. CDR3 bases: TGTGCCAGCAGCCTGTTGCCGAACACCGGGGAGCTGTTTTTT. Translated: CASSLLPNTGELFF.

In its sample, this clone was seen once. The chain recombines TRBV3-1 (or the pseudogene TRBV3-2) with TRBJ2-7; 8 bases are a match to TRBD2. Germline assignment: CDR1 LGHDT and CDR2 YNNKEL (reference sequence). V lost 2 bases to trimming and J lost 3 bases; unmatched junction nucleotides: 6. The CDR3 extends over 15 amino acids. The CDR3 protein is CASSQHPGLVYEQYF. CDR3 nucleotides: TGTGCCAGCAGCCAACACCCGGGACTAGTCTACGAGCAGTACTTC.

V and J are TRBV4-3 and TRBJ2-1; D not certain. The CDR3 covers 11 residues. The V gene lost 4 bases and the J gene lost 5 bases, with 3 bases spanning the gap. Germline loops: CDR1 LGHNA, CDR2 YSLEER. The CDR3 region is CASSRDNEQFF. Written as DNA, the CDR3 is TGCGCCAGCAGCCGAGACAATGAGCAGTTCTTC.

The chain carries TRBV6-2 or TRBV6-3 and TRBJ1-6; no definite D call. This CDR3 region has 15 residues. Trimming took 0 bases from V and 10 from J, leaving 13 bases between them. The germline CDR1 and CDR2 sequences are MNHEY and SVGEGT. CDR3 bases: TGTGCCAGCAGTTACTCACCCCTTTCGGGATCACCCCTCCACTTT. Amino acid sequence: CASSYSPLSGSPLHF.

The DNA for the CDR3 is TGTGCCAGCAGCCTGAGGGGGGAGCGGGAAAAACTGTTTTTT. Amino acid sequence: CASSLRGEREKLFF. This chain uses TRBV3-1 (or the pseudogene TRBV3-2) with TRBJ1-4; D is perhaps TRBD1 (6 bases). There are 14 residues in the CDR3. V lost 4 bases and J lost 8, with 14 bases in between. Germline V gives CDR1 LGHDT, CDR2 YNNKEL (reference sequence).

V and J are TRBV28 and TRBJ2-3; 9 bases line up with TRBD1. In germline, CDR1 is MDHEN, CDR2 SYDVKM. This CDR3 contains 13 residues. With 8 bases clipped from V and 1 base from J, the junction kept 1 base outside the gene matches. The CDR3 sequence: CASRTGGTDTQYF. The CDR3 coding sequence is TGTGCCAGCCGGACAGGGGGCACAGATACGCAGTATTTT.

The CDR3 DNA is TGCGCCAGCAGTGAGTCCGGACAGGGAAGGGAGACCCAGTACTTC. Its protein is CASSESGQGRETQYF. The rearrangement links TRBV10-1 to TRBJ2-5; 8 bases line up with TRBD1. The CDR3 contains 15 residues. V lost 0 bases to trimming and J lost 5 bases; unmatched junction nucleotides: 5. Germline V gives CDR1 WNHNN, CDR2 SYGVQD (reference sequence).

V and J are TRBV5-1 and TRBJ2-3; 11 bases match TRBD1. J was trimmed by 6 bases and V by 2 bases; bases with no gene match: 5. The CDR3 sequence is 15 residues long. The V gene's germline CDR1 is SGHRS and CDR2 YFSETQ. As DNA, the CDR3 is TGCGCCAGCAGCTTAGGGACAGGGGGATCGGATACGCAGTATTTT. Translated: CASSLGTGGSDTQYF.

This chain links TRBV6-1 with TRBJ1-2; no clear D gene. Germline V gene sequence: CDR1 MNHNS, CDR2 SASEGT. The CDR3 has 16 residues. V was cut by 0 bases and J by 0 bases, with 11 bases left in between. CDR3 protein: CASSEAAGAANYGYTF. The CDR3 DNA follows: TGTGCCAGCAGTGAAGCGGCCGGAGCAGCTAACTATGGCTACACCTTC.

CDR3 bases: TGTGCCAGCAGCTTAGGGACACACTCCTACTATGGCTACACCTTC. It specifies CASSLGTHSYYGYTF. The genes are TRBV11-2 and TRBJ1-2; weak D call: TRBD1 (5 bases). Trimming shortened V by 1 base and J by 3 bases, and 12 bases separated the two germline ends. The CDR3 has 15 residues. Per the germline V gene, CDR1 is SGHAT and CDR2 is FQNNGV.

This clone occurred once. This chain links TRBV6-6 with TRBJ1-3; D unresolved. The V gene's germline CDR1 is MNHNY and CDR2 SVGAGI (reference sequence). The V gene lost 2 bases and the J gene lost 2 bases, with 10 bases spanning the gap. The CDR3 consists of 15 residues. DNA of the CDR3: TGTGCCAGCAGTTACCATGGAGGAACTGGAAACACCATATATTTT. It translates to CASSYHGGTGNTIYF.

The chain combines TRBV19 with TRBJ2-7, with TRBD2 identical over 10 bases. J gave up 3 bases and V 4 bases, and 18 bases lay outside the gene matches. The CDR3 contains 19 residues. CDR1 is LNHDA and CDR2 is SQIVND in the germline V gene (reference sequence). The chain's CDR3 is CASSTNTPGTSAVSYEQYF. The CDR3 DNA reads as TGTGCCAGTAGTACCAACACCCCCGGGACTAGCGCGGTGAGCTACGAGCAGTACTTC.

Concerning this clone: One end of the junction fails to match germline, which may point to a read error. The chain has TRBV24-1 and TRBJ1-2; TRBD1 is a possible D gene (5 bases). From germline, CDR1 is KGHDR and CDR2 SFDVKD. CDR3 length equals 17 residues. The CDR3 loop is CAPSGGEIDTYNYGYTF. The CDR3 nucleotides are TGTGCCCCCAGTGGGGGGGAGATAGACACGTATAACTATGGCTACACCTTC.

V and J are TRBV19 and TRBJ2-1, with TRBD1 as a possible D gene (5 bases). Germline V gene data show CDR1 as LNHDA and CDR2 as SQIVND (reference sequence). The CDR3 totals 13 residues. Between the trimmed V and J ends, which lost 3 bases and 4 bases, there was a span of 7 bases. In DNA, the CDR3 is TGTGCCAGTAGTATTGGGGCATACAATGAGCAGTTCTTC. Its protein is CASSIGAYNEQFF.

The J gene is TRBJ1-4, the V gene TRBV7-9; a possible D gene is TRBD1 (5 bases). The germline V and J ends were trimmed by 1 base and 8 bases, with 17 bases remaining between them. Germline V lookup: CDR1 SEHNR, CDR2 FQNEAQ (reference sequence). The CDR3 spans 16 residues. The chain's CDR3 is CASSLVVWGIGEKLFF. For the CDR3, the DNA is TGTGCCAGCAGCTTAGTAGTGTGGGGGATCGGCGAAAAACTGTTTTTT.

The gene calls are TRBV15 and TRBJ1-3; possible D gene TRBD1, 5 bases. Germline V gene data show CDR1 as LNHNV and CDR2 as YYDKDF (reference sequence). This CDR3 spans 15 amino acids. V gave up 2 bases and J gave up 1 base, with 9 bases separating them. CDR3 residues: CATSRTAGSGNTIYF. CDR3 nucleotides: TGTGCCACCAGCAGAACCGCAGGGTCTGGAAACACCATATATTTT. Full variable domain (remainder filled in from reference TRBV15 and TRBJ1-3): DAMVIQNPRYQVTQFGKPVTLSCSQTLNHNVMYWYQQKSSQAPKLLFHYYDKDFNNEADTPDNFQSRRPNTSFCFLDIRSPGLGDTAMYLCATSRTAGSGNTIYFGEGSWLTVV.

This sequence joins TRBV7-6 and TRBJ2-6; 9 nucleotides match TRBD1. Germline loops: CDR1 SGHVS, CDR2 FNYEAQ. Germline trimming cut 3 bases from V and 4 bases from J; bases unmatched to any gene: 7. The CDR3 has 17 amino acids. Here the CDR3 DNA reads TGTGCCAGCAGCTTCCAGACAGGGGGTTCCGGGGCCAACGTCCTGACTTTC. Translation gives CASSFQTGGSGANVLTF.

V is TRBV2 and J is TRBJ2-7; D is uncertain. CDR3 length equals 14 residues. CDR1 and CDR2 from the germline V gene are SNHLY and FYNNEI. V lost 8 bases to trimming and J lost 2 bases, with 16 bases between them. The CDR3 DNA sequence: TGTGCCAGCCAACAGTCCCCAAACCCCTACGAGCAGTACTTC. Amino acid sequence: CASQQSPNPYEQYF.

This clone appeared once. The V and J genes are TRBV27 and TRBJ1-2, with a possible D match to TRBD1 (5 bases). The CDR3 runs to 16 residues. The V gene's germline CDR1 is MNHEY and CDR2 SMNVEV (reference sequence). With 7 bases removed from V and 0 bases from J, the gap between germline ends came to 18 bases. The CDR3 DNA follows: TGTGCCAGCACCCTTCTCGGGGGGACCACTAACTATGGCTACACCTTC. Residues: CASTLLGGTTNYGYTF.